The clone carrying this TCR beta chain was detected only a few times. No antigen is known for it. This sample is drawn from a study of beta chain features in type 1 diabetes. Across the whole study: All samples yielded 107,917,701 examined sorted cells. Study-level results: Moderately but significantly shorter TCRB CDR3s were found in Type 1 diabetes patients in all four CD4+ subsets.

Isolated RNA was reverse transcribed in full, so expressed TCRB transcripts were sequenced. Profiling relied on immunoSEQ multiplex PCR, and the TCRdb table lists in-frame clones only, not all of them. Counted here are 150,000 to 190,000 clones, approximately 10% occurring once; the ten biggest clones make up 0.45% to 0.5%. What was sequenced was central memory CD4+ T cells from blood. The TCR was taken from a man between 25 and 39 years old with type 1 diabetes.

This CDR3 is CASSVGSGNQETQYF. The DNA of the CDR3 is TGTGCCAGCAGCGTAGGTAGCGGAAATCAAGAGACCCAGTACTTC. The chain is built from TRBV9 and TRBJ2-5; D is possibly TRBD2 (6 bases). CDR1 and CDR2 (germline): SGDLS, YYNGEE. The CDR3 is 15 amino acids. Trimming shortened V by 0 bases and J by 2 bases, and 11 bases separated the two germline ends.